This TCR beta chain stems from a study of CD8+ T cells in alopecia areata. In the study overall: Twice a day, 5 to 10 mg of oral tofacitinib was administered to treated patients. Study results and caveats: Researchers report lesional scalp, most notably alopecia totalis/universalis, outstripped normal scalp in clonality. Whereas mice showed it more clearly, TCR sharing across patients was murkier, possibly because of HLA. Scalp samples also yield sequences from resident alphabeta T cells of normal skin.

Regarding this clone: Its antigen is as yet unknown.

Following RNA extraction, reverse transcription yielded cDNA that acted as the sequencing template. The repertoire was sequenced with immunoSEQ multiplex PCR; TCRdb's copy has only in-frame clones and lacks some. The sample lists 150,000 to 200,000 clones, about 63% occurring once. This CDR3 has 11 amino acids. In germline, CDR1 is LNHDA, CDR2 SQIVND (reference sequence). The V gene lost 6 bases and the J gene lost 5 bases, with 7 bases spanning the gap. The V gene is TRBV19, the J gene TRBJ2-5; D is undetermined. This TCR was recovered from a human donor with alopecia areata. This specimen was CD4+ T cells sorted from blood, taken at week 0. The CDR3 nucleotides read TGTGCCAGTAGGAATAGGGAGACCCAGTACTTC. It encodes CASRNRETQYF.